One and the same sample provided the 23 T cell receptor beta chains below, sequenced in a study of T cell changes during pregnancy in multiple sclerosis. Repertoires were generated with immunoSEQ multiplex PCR, while TCRdb's copy carries only in-frame clones and drops some. Of tens of thousands of clones in the sample, 70% to 90% were seen once. This specimen consisted of CD4+ T cells from peripheral blood mononuclear cells, obtained in the first trimester of pregnancy. Receptor source: a female donor with multiple sclerosis, enrolled in a pregnancy study.

This sequence joins TRBV7-8 and TRBJ1-6, with no clear D. V shed 1 base and J shed 0 bases, with 10 bases lying between them. The CDR3 extends over 17 amino acids. CDR1 SGHVS and CDR2 FQNEAQ come from the germline V gene. The CDR3 sequence: CASSLGQASSYNSPLHF. DNA of the CDR3: TGTGCCAGCAGCTTAGGTCAAGCGAGCTCCTATAATTCACCCCTCCACTTT.

The V and J genes are TRBV9 and TRBJ2-7, with D perhaps matching TRBD2 (5 bases). CDR1 is SGDLS and CDR2 is YYNGEE in the germline V gene. The CDR3 is made up of 12 amino acids. V was clipped by 4 bases and J by 4 bases, with 9 bases between them. DNA for the CDR3: TGTGCCAGCAGCCGGACTGGTTACGAGCAGTACTTC. Translating it yields CASSRTGYEQYF.

V usage is TRBV7-8 and J usage is TRBJ2-1, with 11 positions matching TRBD2. The V gene's germline CDR1 is SGHVS and CDR2 FQNEAQ. The CDR3 extends over 17 amino acids. With 5 bases clipped from V and 1 base from J, the junction kept 7 bases outside the gene matches. CDR3 DNA: TGTGCCAGCAGCCATACCGGGACTAGCGGTTCCTACAATGAGCAGTTCTTC. Amino acids: CASSHTGTSGSYNEQFF.

The gene calls are TRBV7-3 and TRBJ2-3; D is unclear. The germline gives CDR1 SGHTA, CDR2 FQGTGA. This CDR3 is built from 13 residues. The ends were cut back, 2 bases at V and 8 bases at J, with 11 bases in the middle. Here the CDR3 reads CASSLQKAGTQYF. In nucleotides, the CDR3 is TGTGCCAGCAGCTTACAGAAGGCAGGTACGCAGTATTTT.

CDR3 protein: CASSQDSARANYGYTF. Written as DNA, the CDR3 is TGCGCCAGCAGCCAAGATTCTGCCAGGGCTAACTATGGCTACACCTTC. V gene TRBV4-3 combines with J gene TRBJ1-2; tentatively, D is TRBD1 (5 bases). The CDR3 length is 16 residues. V dropped 0 bases and J dropped 0 bases, with 11 bases sitting between them. The germline V gene encodes CDR1 LGHNA and CDR2 YSLEER.

This clone showed up just a few times. V usage is TRBV6-5 and J usage is TRBJ1-2; D ambiguous. The V gene's germline CDR1 is MNHEY and CDR2 SVGAGI. CDR3 length: 15 residues. V lost 0 bases, J lost 4 bases, and 12 bases lay in between. The CDR3 here is CASSYSSGLSYGYTF. Here the CDR3 DNA reads TGTGCCAGCAGTTACTCTTCAGGCCTCAGCTATGGCTACACCTTC.

The chain carries TRBV11-1 and TRBJ2-1, with 7 bases matching TRBD2. The CDR3 is made up of 16 amino acids. The germline CDR1 and CDR2 sequences are SGHAT and FQDESV (reference sequence). Germline trimming cut 5 bases from V and 5 bases from J; bases unmatched to any gene: 12. For the CDR3, the DNA is TGTGCCAGCAGCACGATGACTAGCAGAAAGGACAATGAGCAGTTCTTC. Its translation is CASSTMTSRKDNEQFF.

This clone came up once. The J gene is TRBJ2-2, the V gene TRBV19, with D possibly being TRBD1 (6 bases). The CDR3 has 15 residues. V gave up 7 bases and J gave up 6 bases, with 18 bases separating them. Germline assignment: CDR1 LNHDA and CDR2 SQIVND (reference sequence). As DNA, the CDR3 is TGTGCCAGTACGGTAAGGACAGTGGTCCCCGGGGAGCTGTTTTTT. This translates into CASTVRTVVPGELFF.

The chain couples TRBV29-1 to TRBJ2-7, with 9 bases that match TRBD1. The germline V gene has CDR1 SQVTM and CDR2 ANQGSEA. The ends lost 4 bases at V and 4 bases at J; junction bases unmatched: 5. This CDR3 spans 13 amino acids. CDR3 DNA sequence: TGCAGCGTTGGTGGGACAGGGTCATACGAGCAGTACTTC. Its translation: CSVGGTGSYEQYF.

The gene calls are TRBV5-1 and TRBJ2-3, with 9 bases identical to TRBD2. Looked up from germline, CDR1 is SGHRS and CDR2 is YFSETQ. V lost 4 bases, J lost 4 bases, and 7 bases stayed unmatched. The CDR3 is made up of 15 amino acids. The CDR3 DNA reads TGCGCCAGCAGCGGATCTAGCGGGGTGGCAGATACGCAGTATTTT. It specifies CASSGSSGVADTQYF.

The gene calls are TRBV19 and TRBJ2-1; no definite D call. Per the germline V gene, CDR1 is LNHDA and CDR2 is SQIVND (reference sequence). V was pared by 8 bases and J by 6 bases, with 20 bases between. This CDR3 has 15 amino acids. CDR3 protein: CASVAQSYGVNEQFF. For the CDR3, the DNA is TGTGCCAGTGTAGCTCAATCATACGGAGTCAATGAGCAGTTCTTC.

V is TRBV7-9 and J is TRBJ1-1, with TRBD1 as a possible D gene (6 bases). Trimming shortened V by 2 bases and J by 5 bases, and 12 bases separated the two germline ends. The CDR3 runs to 14 residues. Looked up from germline, CDR1 is SEHNR and CDR2 is FQNEAQ (reference sequence). CDR3 residues: CASSLLQGGTEAFF. CDR3 bases: TGTGCCAGCAGCTTATTACAGGGTGGGACTGAAGCTTTCTTT.

The chain is built from TRBV30 and TRBJ2-5; D not resolved. Germline CDR1 and CDR2: GTSNPN and SVGIG (reference sequence). The V end was cut by 3 bases, the J end by 2 bases, with 13 bases between. The CDR3 is 14 amino acids. This CDR3 is CAWSRRQKQETQYF. The DNA for the CDR3 is TGTGCCTGGAGCCGCCGCCAGAAACAAGAGACCCAGTACTTC.

The chain joins TRBV5-1 to TRBJ2-7; weak D call: TRBD1 (6 bases). Germline CDR1 SGHRS, CDR2 YFSETQ. The CDR3 extends over 13 amino acids. Trimming took 8 bases from V and 6 from J, leaving 18 bases between them. This chain's CDR3 is CASSRLGASEQYF. The CDR3 DNA sequence: TGCGCCAGTTCTAGGCTGGGGGCCAGCGAGCAGTACTTC.

The chain joins TRBV9 to TRBJ1-3, with a possible D match to TRBD1 (6 bases). V was pared by 0 bases and J by 4 bases, with 17 bases between. The germline CDR1 and CDR2 sequences are SGDLS and YYNGEE. The CDR3 is made up of 17 amino acids. CDR3 region: CASSVGTTGRKGNTIYF. The CDR3 DNA follows: TGTGCCAGCAGCGTAGGAACCACAGGGAGAAAGGGAAACACCATATATTTT.

The rearrangement links TRBV5-4 to TRBJ1-2; D might be TRBD1 (5 bases). Germline V gives CDR1 SGHNT, CDR2 YYREEE (reference sequence). The V and J ends lost 1 base and 2 bases respectively, with 12 bases between them. The CDR3 spans 15 residues. The CDR3 loop is CASSLQGGGNYGYTF. The DNA for the CDR3 is TGTGCCAGCAGCTTGCAGGGCGGGGGAAACTATGGCTACACCTTC.

The chain combines TRBV2 with TRBJ1-1; D ambiguous. V was shortened by 4 bases and J by 1 base, with 16 bases between the two germline ends. This CDR3 spans 16 amino acids. Germline CDR1 is SNHLY and CDR2 is FYNNEI. CDR3 sequence: CASSGDTRGKNTEAFF. In DNA form, the CDR3 reads TGTGCCAGCAGTGGAGACACCCGGGGAAAGAACACTGAAGCTTTCTTT.

This clone appeared a few times. CDR3: CSVGGGGSYNEQFF. DNA of the CDR3: TGCAGCGTTGGCGGGGGGGGGTCCTACAATGAGCAGTTCTTC. This chain uses TRBV29-1 with TRBJ2-1, with 9 bases matching TRBD2. The CDR3 covers 14 residues. V trimming: 4 bases; J trimming: 1 base; junction bases outside the gene matches: 2. Germline-derived CDR1 and CDR2 are SQVTM and ANQGSEA.

CDR3 nucleotides: TGTGCCAGCAGCACCAAGGGACAGGGGTCTCAGTACTTC. The encoded protein is CASSTKGQGSQYF. The J gene is TRBJ2-7, the V gene TRBV5-6; 10 bases fit TRBD1. This CDR3 spans 13 amino acids. Germline CDR1 and CDR2: SGHDT and YYEEEE. The trim removed 4 bases at V and 10 bases at J, leaving 8 bases unmatched.

The J gene is TRBJ2-5, the V gene TRBV28; tentative D call: TRBD1 (5 bases). CDR1 is MDHEN, CDR2 SYDVKM, per germline. The CDR3 loop spans 18 amino acids. Trimming took 3 bases from V and 1 from J, leaving 21 bases between them. CDR3 amino acids: CASSFRKWTRGAQETQYF. CDR3 nucleotides: TGTGCCAGCAGTTTCAGAAAATGGACAAGGGGTGCCCAAGAGACCCAGTACTTC.

V and J are TRBV18 and TRBJ2-7, with D maybe TRBD2 (6 bases). Per germline, CDR1 KGHSH and CDR2 LQKENI. This CDR3 is 17 amino acids long. V lost 1 base and J lost 0, with 16 bases in between. In DNA, the CDR3 is TGTGCCAGCTCACCACGAGAGTCGGGACTCCTCTCCTACGAGCAGTACTTC. Its protein is CASSPRESGLLSYEQYF.

This clone was found once. The chain is built from TRBV11-3 and TRBJ2-1, with 8 bases aligning to TRBD1. The junction had 7 bases not matched to a gene; V was cut back by 3 bases and J by 6 bases. Germline CDR1 SGHNT, CDR2 YENEEA. The CDR3 totals 15 residues. DNA for the CDR3: TGTGCCAGCAGCTTGACAGGGGTGGACACCAATGAGCAGTTCTTC. Translation gives CASSLTGVDTNEQFF.

The genes are TRBV11-3 and TRBJ2-3; TRBD1 might be the D (6 bases). Germline V gene lookup returns CDR1 SGHNT and CDR2 YENEEA. The V and J ends lost 5 bases and 6 bases respectively, with 21 bases between them. CDR3 length equals 16 residues. CDR3 bases: TGTGCCAGCAGCCCGGGGACAAATTCTTTATCGGATACGCAGTATTTT. Its protein product is CASSPGTNSLSDTQYF.